These 8 T cell receptor beta chains came from one sample sequenced in a study of CD8 T cells in Susac syndrome. RNA amounts of roughly 0.45 to 1 ug underwent reverse transcription with random hexamers. Via MiXCR, TCRdb re-called the immunoSEQ multiplex PCR reads, giving one row per CDR3 protein. The table shows about 280,000 distinct CDR3 sequences, with about 85% occurring only once. Material: CD8+ T cells from PBMCs. The receptors originated from a human donor with multiple sclerosis.

The J gene is TRBJ2-7, the V gene TRBV19; 7 bases match TRBD1. The V gene's germline CDR1 is LNHDA and CDR2 SQIVND (reference sequence). V lost 6 bases, J lost 2 bases, and 10 bases stayed unmatched. This CDR3 comprises 15 residues. This CDR3 reads CASRTEGQPAYEQYF. DNA of the CDR3: TGTGCCAGTAGAACAGAGGGACAGCCCGCCTACGAGCAGTACTTC.

The V call is TRBV7-9, the J call TRBJ2-1; weak D call: TRBD1 (6 bases). The CDR3 length is 13 residues. V was shortened by 4 bases and J by 6 bases, with 10 bases between the two germline ends. Germline V gene sequence: CDR1 SEHNR, CDR2 FQNEAQ (reference sequence). Here the CDR3 reads CASSSQGGNEQFF. CDR3 sequence (DNA): TGTGCCAGCAGCTCCCAAGGGGGCAATGAGCAGTTCTTC. The whole variable domain, remainder taken from reference TRBV7-9 and TRBJ2-1, is DTGVSQNPRHKITKRGQNVTFRCDPISEHNRLYWYRQTLGQGPEFLTYFQNEAQLEKSRLLSDRFSAERPKGSFSTLEIQRTEQGDSAMYLCASSSQGGNEQFFGPGTRLTVL.

V usage is TRBV27 and J usage is TRBJ1-4; D gene uncertain. The CDR3 spans 13 residues. Trimming took 2 bases from V and 14 from J, leaving 15 bases between them. CDR1 is MNHEY, CDR2 SMNVEV, per germline (reference sequence). The CDR3 is CASSLRYGRTLFF. The CDR3 DNA is TGTGCCAGCAGTTTACGATACGGCCGGACTCTGTTTTTT.

The chain uses TRBV4-2 and TRBJ2-1; 12 bases are shared with TRBD2. The CDR3 loop spans 16 amino acids. Losses at the gene ends were 1 base for V and 7 bases for J; bases not matched to a gene: 5. Looked up from germline, CDR1 is LGHNA and CDR2 is YNFKEQ. The CDR3 coding sequence is TGTGCCAGCAGCCAAGGGACTAGCGGGACGGGGAATGAGCAGTTCTTC. It translates to CASSQGTSGTGNEQFF.

The V gene is TRBV7-8, the J gene TRBJ2-2; 8 bases are a match to TRBD2. Germline V gene sequence: CDR1 SGHVS, CDR2 FQNEAQ. The CDR3 has 17 residues. J was trimmed by 2 bases and V by 6 bases; bases with no gene match: 11. CDR3 nucleotides: TGTGCCAGCAGAATAGACCGGGCGGGAGGAAACACCGGGGAGCTGTTTTTT. This translates into CASRIDRAGGNTGELFF.

This rearrangement joins TRBV12-5 to TRBJ1-6, with TRBD1 matching over 7 bases. Per the germline V gene, CDR1 is LGHNT and CDR2 is FRNRAP. The CDR3 consists of 14 residues. J gave up 7 bases and V 5 bases, and 5 bases lay outside the gene matches. For the CDR3, the DNA is TGTGCTAGTGGTCCGGGACAGCGAAATTCACCCCTCCACTTT. This gives the protein CASGPGQRNSPLHF.

This clonotype has more than one count but fewer than ten. The V and J genes are TRBV12-5 and TRBJ2-3; 7 bases are shared with TRBD1. This CDR3 is built from 15 residues. Unmatched junction bases numbered 11, after V lost 5 bases and J lost 6 bases. The germline gives CDR1 LGHNT, CDR2 FRNRAP. This chain's CDR3 is CASGTTGAGWDTQYF. In DNA form, the CDR3 reads TGTGCTAGTGGTACCACAGGGGCTGGATGGGATACGCAGTATTTT.

This chain connects TRBV2 to TRBJ2-7; 7 nucleotides agree with TRBD1. The CDR3 runs 12 residues. Germline lookup yields CDR1 SNHLY and CDR2 FYNNEI. The V and J ends lost 5 bases and 5 bases, in that order; junction bases with no gene match: 3. The CDR3 reads CASSHQGDEQYF. CDR3 in DNA: TGTGCCAGCAGTCATCAGGGGGACGAGCAGTACTTC.